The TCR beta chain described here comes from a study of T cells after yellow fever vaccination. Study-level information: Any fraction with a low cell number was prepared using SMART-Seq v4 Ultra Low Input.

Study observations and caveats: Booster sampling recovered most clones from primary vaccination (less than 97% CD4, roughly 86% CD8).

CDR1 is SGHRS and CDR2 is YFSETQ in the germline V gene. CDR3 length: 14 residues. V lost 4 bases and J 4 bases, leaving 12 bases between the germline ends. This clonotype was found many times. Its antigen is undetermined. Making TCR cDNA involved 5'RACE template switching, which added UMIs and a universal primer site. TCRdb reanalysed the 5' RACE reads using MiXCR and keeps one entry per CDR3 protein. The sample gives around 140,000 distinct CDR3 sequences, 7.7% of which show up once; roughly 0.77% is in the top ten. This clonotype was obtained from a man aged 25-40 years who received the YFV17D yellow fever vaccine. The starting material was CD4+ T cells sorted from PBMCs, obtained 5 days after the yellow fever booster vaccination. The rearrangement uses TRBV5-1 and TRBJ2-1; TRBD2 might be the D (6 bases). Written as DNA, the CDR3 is TGCGCCAGCAGCGCGGGACTTCGTTACAATGAGCAGTTCTTC. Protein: CASSAGLRYNEQFF.